The sequence of this TCR beta chain was determined in a study of sequential checkpoint blockade in melanoma. Study at large: Maintenance nivolumab came after either treatment sequence. About two dozen patients had matched tumor biopsies before treatment and at week 13 after nivolumab or ipilimumab alone. DNA from about a hundred pretreatment tumor samples underwent TCRβ immunosequencing. General observations from the study: Rising tumor T-cell fraction and clonality meant about 30 times likelier benefit.

Treatment: randomized to nivolumab then ipilimumab (arm A) or the reverse (arm B). This clone was seen a single time. Its target is unknown. The repertoire was sequenced with immunoSEQ multiplex PCR; TCRdb's copy has only in-frame clones and lacks some. The sample contains more than 2,000 clones, approximately 22% of which appear only once. The V end was cut by 4 bases, the J end by 7 bases, with 16 bases between. In germline, CDR1 is SQVTM, CDR2 ANQGSEA. The CDR3 loop spans 13 amino acids. The sequence derives from a human donor with melanoma. Sample: tumor tissue (inferred from file names), taken from a patient given nivolumab and ipilimumab in sequence. The chain links TRBV29-1 to TRBJ2-5; a weak D match, TRBD2 (6 bases). The CDR3: CSVVLEGRGTQYF. The CDR3 coding sequence is TGCAGCGTTGTGCTGGAGGGACGAGGGACCCAGTACTTC.